These 15 T cell receptor beta chains came from one sample sequenced in a study of blood T cell repertoires in COVID-19. Assay used: immunoSEQ multiplex PCR; TCRdb lists only in-frame clones, some missing. Of over 200,000 clones listed, more than 80% are singletons. Sample: peripheral blood. Receptor source: a woman older than 75 with COVID-19, enrolled during active disease.

The chain couples TRBV10-1 to TRBJ1-1, with 10 bases matching TRBD1. The germline V gene encodes CDR1 WNHNN and CDR2 SYGVQD (reference sequence). Germline trimming cut 6 bases from V and 4 bases from J; bases unmatched to any gene: 5. The CDR3 consists of 14 residues. The CDR3 loop is CASSPGQGSTEAFF. CDR3 sequence (DNA): TGCGCCAGCAGCCCGGGACAGGGGAGCACTGAAGCTTTCTTT.

This clone was seen only a few times. The chain combines TRBV5-1 with TRBJ1-5, with 7 bases lining up with TRBD1. Per germline, CDR1 SGHRS and CDR2 YFSETQ. Unmatched junction bases numbered 0, after V lost 0 bases and J lost 0 bases. The CDR3 is made up of 15 amino acids. Written as DNA, the CDR3 is TGCGCCAGCAGCTTGGGGGACAGTAGCAATCAGCCCCAGCATTTT. Translated: CASSLGDSSNQPQHF.

In this sample, this clone turned up a few times. The J gene is TRBJ2-1, the V gene TRBV7-3; 11 bases are a match to TRBD2. Germline assignment: CDR1 SGHTA and CDR2 FQGTGA. The CDR3 has 15 amino acids. With V trimmed by 5 bases and J by 7 bases, 7 bases remained unmatched. Here the CDR3 reads CASSPRLAGSNEQFF. CDR3 nucleotide sequence: TGTGCCAGCAGCCCGAGACTAGCGGGATCTAATGAGCAGTTCTTC.

This rearrangement joins TRBV7-9 to TRBJ2-3; D gene ambiguous. With 1 base removed from V and 4 bases from J, the gap between germline ends came to 9 bases. The CDR3 extends over 14 amino acids. The germline CDR1 and CDR2 sequences are SEHNR and FQNEAQ (reference sequence). The CDR3 sequence is CASSLGAMADTQYF. The DNA for the CDR3 is TGTGCCAGCAGCTTAGGGGCGATGGCAGATACGCAGTATTTT.

This chain uses TRBV5-1 with TRBJ2-7, with 8 nucleotides matching TRBD2. Germline V gene data show CDR1 as SGHRS and CDR2 as YFSETQ. This CDR3 comprises 15 residues. Trimming took 4 bases from V and 3 from J; bases not matched to a gene: 9. In DNA form, the CDR3 reads TGCGCCAGCAGCGAAGCGGGAGCTTGGAGCTACGAGCAGTACTTC. Translated, it gives CASSEAGAWSYEQYF.

This rearrangement joins TRBV18 to TRBJ1-1, with 9 bases lining up with TRBD1. The junction had 4 bases not matched to a gene; V was cut back by 4 bases and J by 1 base. This CDR3 is 15 amino acids long. Germline V gives CDR1 KGHSH, CDR2 LQKENI. CDR3 amino acids: CASSRDRDRNTEAFF. DNA for the CDR3: TGTGCCAGCTCACGGGACAGGGACCGGAACACTGAAGCTTTCTTT.

The gene calls are TRBV5-4 and TRBJ1-6; D perhaps matches TRBD1 (6 bases). The CDR3 length is 15 residues. Trimming pared 3 bases from V and 9 bases from J, leaving 16 bases between. Per germline, CDR1 SGHNT and CDR2 YYREEE (reference sequence). The CDR3 reads CASSSRQAVGSPLHF. The CDR3, as DNA: TGTGCCAGCAGCTCTAGACAGGCCGTGGGTTCACCCCTCCACTTT.

J is TRBJ2-2 and V is TRBV6-1; 10 bases agree with TRBD1. Looked up from germline, CDR1 is MNHNS and CDR2 is SASEGT. The CDR3 is made up of 17 amino acids. Trimming removed 4 bases from V and 5 bases from J; junction bases left unmatched: 10. CDR3 DNA sequence: TGTGCCAGCAGTGGACCCCGGGACAGGGGACCGACCGGGGAGCTGTTTTTT. This codes for CASSGPRDRGPTGELFF.

The genes are TRBV18 and TRBJ1-6; TRBD1 might be the D (6 bases). The germline V gene encodes CDR1 KGHSH and CDR2 LQKENI. Trimming removed 3 bases from V and 10 bases from J, with 16 bases in between. The CDR3 is 15 amino acids. CDR3 protein: CASSPGAGATSPLHF. CDR3 in DNA: TGTGCCAGCTCACCTGGCGCAGGGGCTACGTCACCCCTCCACTTT.

This rearrangement joins TRBV27 to TRBJ2-7, with TRBD2 as a possible D gene (5 bases). This CDR3 has 16 residues. The V end lost 2 bases, the J end lost 6 bases, and 20 bases lay between the germline ends. From germline, CDR1 is MNHEY and CDR2 SMNVEV (reference sequence). CDR3 residues: CASSLEGVQPGPEQYF. DNA for the CDR3: TGTGCCAGCAGTTTAGAGGGCGTCCAGCCAGGCCCCGAGCAGTACTTC.

The chain links TRBV19 to TRBJ2-1; TRBD1 aligns across 12 bases. Trimming took 9 bases from V and 6 from J; bases not matched to a gene: 6. Germline CDR1 reads LNHDA; CDR2 reads SQIVND (reference sequence). The CDR3 consists of 14 residues. DNA for the CDR3: TGTGCCAGCAACCGGGACAGGGGGCTCAATGAGCAGTTCTTC. This encodes CASNRDRGLNEQFF. Variable domain in full (rest from reference TRBV19 and TRBJ2-1): DGGITQSPKYLFRKEGQNVTLSCEQNLNHDAMYWYRQDPGQGLRLIYYSQIVNDFQKGDIAEGYSVSREKKESFPLTVTSAQKNPTAFYLCASNRDRGLNEQFFGPGTRLTVL.

V is TRBV9 and J is TRBJ1-3; 8 nucleotides align to TRBD1. J was trimmed by 9 bases and V by 2 bases; bases with no gene match: 19. This CDR3 is 18 amino acids long. CDR1 is SGDLS and CDR2 is YYNGEE in the germline V gene. CDR3 protein: CASSVGGTGLPSSATIYF. For the CDR3, the DNA is TGTGCCAGCAGCGTGGGGGGGACAGGTTTGCCCTCTTCCGCCACCATATATTTT.

The rearrangement links TRBV9 to TRBJ2-7, with 9 positions matching TRBD2. The CDR3 contains 16 residues. The V segment lost 3 bases and the J segment 1 base; nucleotides outside the gene matches: 8. Germline CDR1 SGDLS, CDR2 YYNGEE. The CDR3 spells CASSAGRAGGSYEQYF. DNA of the CDR3: TGTGCCAGCAGCGCCGGTAGAGCGGGGGGTTCCTACGAGCAGTACTTC.

This chain uses TRBV28 with TRBJ1-6, with 8 bases aligning to TRBD1. Per the germline V gene, CDR1 is MDHEN and CDR2 is SYDVKM. This CDR3 is built from 18 residues. The V and J ends lost 5 bases and 2 bases, in that order; junction bases with no gene match: 11. This CDR3 is CASSPTGDLRAYNSPLHF. The CDR3 nucleotides read TGTGCCAGCAGTCCGACAGGGGATTTACGGGCCTATAATTCACCCCTCCACTTT.

This clone has only one observation. V gene TRBV9 combines with J gene TRBJ1-3, with TRBD1 matching 8 bases. CDR1 SGDLS and CDR2 YYNGEE come from the germline V gene. The CDR3 covers 16 residues. Trimming cost V 4 bases and J 12 bases; bases outside gene matches: 18. The CDR3 nucleotides read TGTGCCAGCAGCCGAGCCCCCGGGGGACAGGCCATTGACATATATTTT. It specifies CASSRAPGGQAIDIYF.